The 26 T cell receptor beta chains listed next were all sequenced from one sample in a study of T cell repertoires in cytomegalovirus infection. TCRdb re-called the reads with MiXCR, one entry per CDR3 protein. The table includes around 530,000 distinct CDR3 sequences, approximately 16% detected once. Sequencing was performed on CD8+ T cells from PBMCs. Receptors were obtained from a human donor in good health (CMV status not recorded). Some clones in this sample may be carry-over from other donors' samples.

This rearrangement joins TRBV6-5 to TRBJ2-7; weak D call: TRBD1 (6 bases). Germline CDR1 and CDR2: MNHEY and SVGAGI. CDR3 length: 18 residues. The V end was cut by 0 bases, the J end by 5 bases, with 23 bases between. Here the CDR3 DNA reads TGTGCCAGCAGTTACTCGCCTTTTGCCAGGGGTTTTTTGGACGAGCAGTACTTC. This gives the protein CASSYSPFARGFLDEQYF.

This clonotype was seen many times. The chain couples TRBV6-5 to TRBJ1-2; 9 bases are a match to TRBD1. The CDR3 has 15 residues. Germline V lookup: CDR1 MNHEY, CDR2 SVGAGI. Trimming removed 2 bases from V and 0 bases from J; junction bases left unmatched: 1. The CDR3 DNA follows: TGTGCCAGCAGTTACAGGGACAGGGCTAACTATGGCTACACCTTC. Protein sequence: CASSYRDRANYGYTF.

This clonotype came up many times. The chain is built from TRBV12-3 or TRBV12-4 and TRBJ1-2; 7 bases match TRBD1. The CDR3 is 15 amino acids. Trimming at V came to 6 bases and at J to 1 base, leaving 8 bases not matched to a gene. The CDR3 loop is CASRGPGQLNYGYTF. CDR3 DNA: TGTGCCAGCAGGGGACCGGGACAGCTTAACTATGGCTACACCTTC.

In this sample, this clonotype turned up many times. The rearrangement links TRBV20-1 to TRBJ2-1; 10 nucleotides match TRBD2. CDR1 and CDR2 (germline): DFQATT, SNEGSKA (reference sequence). The junction had 7 bases not matched to a gene; V was cut back by 1 base and J by 7 bases. The CDR3 loop spans 15 amino acids. CDR3 amino acids: CSARVSSGRANEQFF. The CDR3 region has the DNA TGCAGTGCTAGAGTCTCCAGCGGGAGGGCGAATGAGCAGTTCTTC.

This clonotype was observed many times. This sequence joins TRBV2 and TRBJ2-7, with D uncertain. Trimming cost V 0 bases and J 4 bases, with 10 bases left between them. Germline V CDR1 and CDR2: SNHLY, FYNNEI. CDR3 size: 14 residues. DNA for the CDR3: TGTGCCAGCAGTGAAGCGAGTGACCTATACGAGCAGTACTTC. Its protein is CASSEASDLYEQYF.

V usage is TRBV5-1 and J usage is TRBJ1-5, with D possibly TRBD1 on 5 matching bases. The CDR3 extends over 15 amino acids. The V and J ends lost 0 bases and 1 base respectively, with 8 bases between them. Per the germline V gene, CDR1 is SGHRS and CDR2 is YFSETQ. The CDR3 DNA reads TGCGCCAGCAGCTTGGAGGGGTTGAGCAATCAGCCCCAGCATTTT. Amino acids: CASSLEGLSNQPQHF.

This clonotype was counted only a few times. The rearrangement uses TRBV7-9 and TRBJ1-5, with TRBD1 identical over 9 bases. Germline lookup yields CDR1 SEHNR and CDR2 FQNEAQ (reference sequence). The CDR3 spans 15 residues. V shed 6 bases and J 2 bases; nucleotides not matched to a gene: 5. CDR3 region: CASSWDRDGNQPQHF. CDR3 nucleotides: TGTGCCAGCAGTTGGGACAGGGATGGCAATCAGCCCCAGCATTTT. Combining the CDR3 with reference TRBV7-9 and TRBJ1-5 gives the whole variable domain DTGVSQNPRHKITKRGQNVTFRCDPISEHNRLYWYRQTLGQGPEFLTYFQNEAQLEKSRLLSDRFSAERPKGSFSTLEIQRTEQGDSAMYLCASSWDRDGNQPQHFGDGTRLSIL.

The table lists this clonotype with a few counts. V usage is TRBV5-1 and J usage is TRBJ1-2, with 8 bases that match TRBD1. This CDR3 region has 14 residues. Trimming removed 4 bases from V and 3 bases from J; junction bases left unmatched: 5. CDR1 SGHRS and CDR2 YFSETQ come from the germline V gene. The CDR3 coding sequence is TGCGCCAGCAGCCTCTCGGACAGGGACTATGGCTACACCTTC. Residues: CASSLSDRDYGYTF.

This clonotype was detected ten times or more. This chain uses TRBV5-6 with TRBJ2-1, with 8 bases aligning to TRBD2. The germline V gene encodes CDR1 SGHDT and CDR2 YYEEEE. This CDR3 region has 16 residues. J gave up 2 bases and V 1 base, and 5 bases lay outside the gene matches. The CDR3 loop is CASSLRTGGPYNEQFF. CDR3 in DNA: TGTGCCAGCAGCTTGAGGACGGGAGGGCCCTACAATGAGCAGTTCTTC.

This clonotype was detected ten times or more. V usage is TRBV6-1 and J usage is TRBJ2-7; 10 nucleotides line up with TRBD1. The CDR3 runs 16 residues. Unmatched junction bases numbered 13, after V lost 6 bases and J lost 5 bases. Per germline, CDR1 MNHNS and CDR2 SASEGT. CDR3 nucleotide sequence: TGTGCCAGCAGCTCGCCTTGGGACAGGGGAATAGACGAGCAGTACTTC. As protein: CASSSPWDRGIDEQYF.

There are many counts of this clonotype. The rearrangement uses TRBV7-2 and TRBJ1-4, with D tentatively TRBD1 (5 bases). The CDR3 runs to 15 residues. V was clipped by 1 base and J by 8 bases, with 14 bases between them. In germline, CDR1 is SGHTA, CDR2 FQGNSA. CDR3 coding DNA: TGTGCCAGCAGCTTAGGACAGCAGCTGTACGAAAAACTGTTTTTT. The encoded protein is CASSLGQQLYEKLFF. The whole variable domain, remainder taken from reference TRBV7-2 and TRBJ1-4, is GAGVSQSPSNKVTEKGKDVELRCDPISGHTALYWYRQSLGQGLEFLIYFQGNSAPDKSGLPSDRFSAERTGGSVSTLTIQRTQQEDSAVYLCASSLGQQLYEKLFFGSGTQLSVL.

Many counts were recorded for this clonotype. The gene calls are TRBV7-6 and TRBJ2-7, with TRBD1 identical over 9 bases. The CDR3 sequence is 16 residues long. The V segment lost 5 bases and the J segment 2 bases; nucleotides outside the gene matches: 10. CDR1 is SGHVS, CDR2 FNYEAQ, per germline. Written as DNA, the CDR3 is TGTGCCAGCAGCCCCCGAGGGGGACAGGGACCCTACGAGCAGTACTTC. It codes for CASSPRGGQGPYEQYF.

This clonotype was seen many times. This chain links TRBV28 with TRBJ2-3; D call uncertain. The V end was cut by 5 bases, the J end by 4 bases, with 22 bases between. The CDR3 has 17 amino acids. The germline V gene encodes CDR1 MDHEN and CDR2 SYDVKM. CDR3 amino acids: CASSPPFLLETADTQYF. The CDR3, as DNA: TGTGCCAGCAGTCCACCCTTCCTCCTAGAAACGGCAGATACGCAGTATTTT.

This clonotype was seen a handful of times. The chain couples TRBV7-3 to TRBJ2-1; a possible D gene is TRBD2 (6 bases). With 0 bases removed from V and 8 bases from J, the gap between germline ends came to 23 bases. The CDR3 extends over 18 amino acids. Germline-derived CDR1 and CDR2 are SGHTA and FQGTGA. CDR3 coding DNA: TGTGCCAGCAGCTTAACGTCCCCTCCCCGGGACTTTGACGATGAGCAGTTCTTC. This gives the protein CASSLTSPPRDFDDEQFF.

There are a few counts of this clonotype. The CDR3 loop reads CATSDTGSTGELFF. The CDR3 DNA is TGTGCCACCAGTGATACGGGTTCCACCGGGGAGCTGTTTTTT. The V and J genes are TRBV24-1 and TRBJ2-2; D gene ambiguous. V lost 3 bases, J lost 4 bases, and 8 bases lay in between. This CDR3 is built from 14 residues. The germline V gene has CDR1 KGHDR and CDR2 SFDVKD.

The V call is TRBV20-1, the J call TRBJ2-7, with D maybe TRBD1 (6 bases). CDR1 DFQATT and CDR2 SNEGSKA come from the germline V gene (reference sequence). The CDR3 loop spans 13 amino acids. The V and J ends lost 6 bases and 3 bases respectively, with 15 bases between them. CDR3 nucleotides: TGCAGTGCCCCGACAGGCCCTTTCTACGAGCAGTACTTC. Encoded protein: CSAPTGPFYEQYF.

The genes are TRBV19 and TRBJ2-1; either TRBD1 or TRBD2 may fit D (5 bases each). CDR1 LNHDA and CDR2 SQIVND come from the germline V gene (reference sequence). This CDR3 spans 12 amino acids. The V end lost 11 bases, the J end lost 8 bases, and 16 bases lay between the germline ends. CDR3: CAPRGCLYEQFF. CDR3 sequence (DNA): TGTGCCCCGAGGGGTTGCCTGTATGAGCAGTTCTTC.

This clonotype has ten or more counts. V is TRBV11-3 and J is TRBJ1-2, with D possibly being TRBD1 (6 bases). Trimming took 2 bases from V and 3 from J, leaving 13 bases between them. This CDR3 spans 15 amino acids. The germline V gene encodes CDR1 SGHNT and CDR2 YENEEA. The CDR3 DNA follows: TGTGCCAGCAGCTTACAGGGGCCAGGCTACTATGGCTACACCTTC. This sequence encodes CASSLQGPGYYGYTF.

This clonotype was found a few times. The chain employs TRBV13 and TRBJ2-7, with D possibly called TRBD1 or TRBD2 (5 bases each). The CDR3 is 15 residues long. The V end lost 0 bases, the J end lost 5 bases, and 14 bases lay between the germline ends. Germline V gene sequence: CDR1 PRHDT, CDR2 FYEKMQ (reference sequence). CDR3 bases: TGTGCCAGCAGCTTAGGGGAGAGTCGGGACCACGAGCAGTACTTC. Residues: CASSLGESRDHEQYF.

This clonotype has a handful of counts. The rearrangement joins TRBV4-1 to TRBJ2-7; D remains ambiguous. Trimming removed 1 base from V and 3 bases from J, with 10 bases in between. Germline loops: CDR1 MGHRA, CDR2 YSYEKL. The CDR3 extends over 14 amino acids. In DNA, the CDR3 is TGCGCCAGCAGCCAAGGAAGAACACACTACGAGCAGTACTTC. Its protein product is CASSQGRTHYEQYF.

The sample holds many counts of this clonotype. This chain links TRBV27 with TRBJ2-7; D unclear. The V and J ends lost 5 bases and 2 bases respectively, with 16 bases between them. The CDR3 has 15 amino acids. Germline assignment: CDR1 MNHEY and CDR2 SMNVEV (reference sequence). The CDR3 region is CASSPDANPPYEQYF. The DNA for the CDR3 is TGTGCCAGCAGTCCGGACGCGAACCCCCCCTACGAGCAGTACTTC.

This clonotype was counted once. This chain uses TRBV19 with TRBJ2-7, with D hard to call. The V gene lost 5 bases and the J gene lost 3 bases, with 11 bases spanning the gap. The CDR3 is 13 residues long. Per the germline V gene, CDR1 is LNHDA and CDR2 is SQIVND (reference sequence). The CDR3 bases are TGTGCCAGTAGTCGGGTTTTATTCTACGAGCAGTACTTC. This encodes CASSRVLFYEQYF.

With respect to this clonotype: A much larger clonotype is one base distant, so this may be a read error. As DNA, the CDR3 is TGTGCCAGTAGTATCGAACAGGAGGCTGAATCTTTCTTT. Translating gives CASSIEQEAESFF. This chain uses TRBV19 with TRBJ1-1, with D tentatively TRBD1 (5 bases). The CDR3 is made up of 13 amino acids. Germline V gives CDR1 LNHDA, CDR2 SQIVND (reference sequence).

This clonotype was seen repeatedly, ten times or more. V gene TRBV6-2 or TRBV6-3 combines with J gene TRBJ1-2, with no clear D. Looked up from germline, CDR1 is MNHEY and CDR2 is SVGEGT. The CDR3 totals 14 residues. Between the trimmed V and J ends, which lost 4 bases and 3 bases, there was a span of 12 bases. The CDR3 spells CASSFSSRYYGYTF. The CDR3 region has the DNA TGTGCCAGCAGTTTTTCGAGTAGGTACTATGGCTACACCTTC.

This clonotype turned up a few times. The rearrangement links TRBV6-6 to TRBJ1-3, with a weak D call TRBD1 (6 bases). Germline-derived CDR1 and CDR2 are MNHNY and SVGAGI (reference sequence). The V and J ends lost 5 bases and 7 bases respectively, with 21 bases between them. There are 16 residues in the CDR3. The CDR3 sequence: CASSMGTPISRNTIYF. The DNA of the CDR3 is TGTGCCAGCAGTATGGGGACACCCATCTCCCGTAACACCATATATTTT.

This clonotype turned up a few times. The chain links TRBV27 to TRBJ1-5; D is possibly TRBD1 (6 bases). This CDR3 has 15 residues. Looked up from germline, CDR1 is MNHEY and CDR2 is SMNVEV (reference sequence). V was pared by 5 bases and J by 4 bases, with 15 bases between. The CDR3 DNA follows: TGTGCCAGCAGTCCCAGGGGTCGGAGAAATCAGCCCCAGCATTTT. Protein: CASSPRGRRNQPQHF.